The 8 T cell receptor beta chains in this list originate from one sample, sequenced in a study of blood T cell repertoires in COVID-19 (dated by TCRdb to 2020 to 2022). The library was obtained by the immunoSEQ multiplex PCR assay. TCRdb limited this immuneACCESS table to in-frame rearrangements with V and J called. A share of clones is missing; checked studies link under half to unresolved V genes, and the rest is unexplained. In this sample the table shows about 200,000 clones, 88% of which occur a single time. Clones ranked in the top ten supply roughly 6% of the sample. The specimen sequenced was peripheral blood. The source of these receptors is a man aged 35-49 years with active or convalescent COVID-19.

This clone appeared a single time. The chain combines TRBV7-9 with TRBJ2-1; maybe TRBD1 (5 bases). The V gene lost 3 bases and the J gene lost 7 bases, with 19 bases spanning the gap. CDR3 length equals 16 residues. Germline CDR1 reads SEHNR; CDR2 reads FQNEAQ (reference sequence). CDR3 bases: TGTGCCAGCAGCTTGGGCGGCCAGGGTTATCGGAATGAGCAGTTCTTC. It is translated as CASSLGGQGYRNEQFF.

This chain uses TRBV6-5 with TRBJ2-3; D is perhaps TRBD1 (6 bases). Per germline, CDR1 MNHEY and CDR2 SVGAGI. CDR3 length: 12 amino acids. The CDR3 nucleotides read TGTGGGGCAGGGGATATTTCAGATACGCAGTATTTT. Residues: CGAGDISDTQYF.

The gene calls are TRBV18 and TRBJ2-7, with D unresolved. Trimming took 3 bases from V and 3 from J, leaving 18 bases between them. The CDR3 spans 16 residues. Germline V lookup: CDR1 KGHSH, CDR2 LQKENI. CDR3 DNA: TGTGCCAGCTCACCGAGTACCGAAGGTCGGGTCTACGAGCAGTACTTC. Its translation is CASSPSTEGRVYEQYF.

This clone was observed a few times. The chain recombines TRBV9 with TRBJ2-3; possibly TRBD2 for D (7 bases). CDR1 SGDLS and CDR2 YYNGEE come from the germline V gene. The V gene lost 0 bases and the J gene lost 3 bases, with 11 bases spanning the gap. The CDR3 spans 15 residues. DNA of the CDR3: TGTGCCAGCAGCGTAGTCGGGGGGCCGACAGATACGCAGTATTTT. This codes for CASSVVGGPTDTQYF.

J is TRBJ2-7 and V is TRBV4-1; D uncertain. The ends were cut back, 5 bases at V and 2 bases at J, with 13 bases in the middle. Germline V gene sequence: CDR1 MGHRA, CDR2 YSYEKL. The CDR3 has 14 amino acids. CDR3 residues: CASSSTENPYEQYF. As DNA, the CDR3 is TGCGCCAGCAGCAGTACAGAGAACCCCTACGAGCAGTACTTC.

The DNA for the CDR3 is TGTGCCACCAGTGATTTTTCGGGGTCAGAAGAGACCCAGTACTTC. This codes for CATSDFSGSEETQYF. The V call is TRBV24-1, the J call TRBJ2-5; the D gene is possibly TRBD2 (5 bases). V gave up 1 base and J gave up 3 bases, with 11 bases separating them. The germline gives CDR1 KGHDR, CDR2 SFDVKD. This CDR3 has 15 amino acids.

V is TRBV11-3 and J is TRBJ2-1; 7 bases match TRBD2. The germline V gene has CDR1 SGHNT and CDR2 YENEEA. This CDR3 region has 15 residues. The ends lost 0 bases at V and 5 bases at J; junction bases unmatched: 4. The CDR3 DNA reads TGTGCCAGCAGCTTAGATAGTCTAGCGGACAATGAGCAGTTCTTC. As protein: CASSLDSLADNEQFF.

The chain links TRBV21-1 to TRBJ2-6; the table's D call, TRBD2, has no DNA check behind it. TRBV21-1 is a pseudogene. CDR3 length: 16 amino acids. CDR3 sequence: CASSASRLSGANVLTF. The DNA for the CDR3 is TGTGCCAGCAGCGCGTCGCGGCTCTCTGGGGCCAACGTCCTGACTTTC.